This T cell receptor (gamma chain) was found in a study of gamma-delta T cells after stem cell transplantation. V lost 6 bases to trimming and J lost 7 bases; unmatched junction nucleotides: 6. Per the germline V gene, CDR1 is GITISATS and CDR2 is ISYDGTV (reference sequence). The CDR3 totals 15 residues. TCRdb reprocessed the RT-PCR reads through CATT. Here the sample spans thousands of gamma-chain clones, about 5.3% being singletons. The receptor was derived from a human donor. It is not recorded whose cells these are; they may come from a transplant donor. Sequenced input: gamma-delta T cells. The chain links TRGV9 to TRGJP. The CDR3 sequence is CALWTEELGKKIKVF. The DNA of the CDR3 is TGTGCCTTGTGGACGGAGGAGTTGGGCAAAAAAATCAAGGTATTT.